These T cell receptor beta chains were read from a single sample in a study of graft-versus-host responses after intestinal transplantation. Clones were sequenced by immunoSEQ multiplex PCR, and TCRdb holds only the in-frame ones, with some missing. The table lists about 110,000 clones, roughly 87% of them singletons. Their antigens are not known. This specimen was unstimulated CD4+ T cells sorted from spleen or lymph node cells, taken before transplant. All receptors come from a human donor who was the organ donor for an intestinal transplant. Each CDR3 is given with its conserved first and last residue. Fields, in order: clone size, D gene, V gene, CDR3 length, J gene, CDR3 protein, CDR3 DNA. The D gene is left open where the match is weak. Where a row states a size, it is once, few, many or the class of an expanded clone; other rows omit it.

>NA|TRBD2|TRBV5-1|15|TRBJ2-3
CASSLSLAGVDTQYF
TGCGCCAGCAGCTTGTCACTAGCGGGGGTAGATACGCAGTATTTT
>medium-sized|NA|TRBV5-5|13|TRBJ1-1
CASSLQVATEAFF
TGTGCCAGCAGCTTACAGGTGGCCACTGAAGCTTTCTTT
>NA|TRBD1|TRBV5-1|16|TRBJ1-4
CASSPTTGTGGEKLFF
TGCGCCAGCAGCCCAACAACCGGGACAGGGGGCGAAAAACTGTTTTTT
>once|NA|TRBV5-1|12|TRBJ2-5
CASSSVEETQYF
TGCGCCAGCAGCTCGGTCGAAGAGACCCAGTACTTC
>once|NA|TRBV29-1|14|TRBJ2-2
CSVGRGANTGELFF
TGCAGCGTAGGTAGGGGCGCGAACACCGGGGAGCTGTTTTTT
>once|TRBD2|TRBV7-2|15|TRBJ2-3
CASSFGLAGEYTQYF
TGTGCCAGCAGCTTTGGACTAGCGGGAGAGTATACGCAGTATTTT
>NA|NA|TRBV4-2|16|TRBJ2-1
CASSQDRASSYNEQFF
TGTGCCAGCAGCCAAGATCGGGCCAGCTCCTACAATGAGCAGTTCTTC
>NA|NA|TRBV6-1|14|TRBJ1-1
CASSPGTRMAVAFF
TGTGCCAGCAGTCCCGGGACACGGATGGCTGTGGCTTTCTTT
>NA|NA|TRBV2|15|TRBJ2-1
CASSDLGRDFGEQFF
TGTGCCAGCAGTGATCTGGGACGGGATTTCGGTGAGCAGTTCTTC
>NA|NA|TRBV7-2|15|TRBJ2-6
CASSLGGSGANVLTF
TGTGCCAGCAGCTTAGGGGGATCTGGGGCCAACGTCCTGACTTTC
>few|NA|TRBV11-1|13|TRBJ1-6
CASSAAFDSPLHF
TGTGCCAGCAGCGCTGCTTTTGATTCACCCCTCCACTTT
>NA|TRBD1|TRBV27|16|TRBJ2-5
CASSQATPGQGFAQYF
TGTGCCAGCAGCCAAGCCACCCCGGGACAGGGATTCGCCCAGTACTTC
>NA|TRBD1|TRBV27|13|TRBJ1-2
CASSHDRGEGYTF
TGTGCCAGCAGTCACGACAGGGGAGAGGGCTACACCTTC
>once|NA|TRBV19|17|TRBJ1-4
CASSWGQALGTNEKLFF
TGTGCCAGTAGTTGGGGGCAGGCACTAGGGACTAATGAAAAACTGTTTTTT
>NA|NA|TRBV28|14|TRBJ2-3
CASSLVGRTDTQYF
TGTGCCAGCAGTCTAGTAGGTCGCACAGATACGCAGTATTTT
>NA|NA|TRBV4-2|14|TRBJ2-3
CASSQDVGPDTQYF
TGTGCCAGCAGCCAAGATGTCGGACCCGATACGCAGTATTTT
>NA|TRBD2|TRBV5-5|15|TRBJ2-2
CASRNPGLATGELFF
TGTGCCAGCAGAAACCCGGGACTAGCGACCGGGGAGCTGTTTTTT
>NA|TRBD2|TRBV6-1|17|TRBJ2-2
CASSGTTSGGAGGELFF
TGTGCCAGCAGTGGGACGACTAGCGGGGGGGCCGGCGGGGAGCTGTTTTTT
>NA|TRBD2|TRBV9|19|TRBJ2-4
CASSVDPGTSVLAKNIQYF
TGTGCCAGCAGCGTGGACCCCGGGACTAGCGTACTAGCCAAAAACATTCAGTACTTC
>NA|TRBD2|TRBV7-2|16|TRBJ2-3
CASSLTSGGAADTQYF
TGTGCCAGCAGCTTAACTAGCGGGGGGGCAGCAGATACGCAGTATTTT
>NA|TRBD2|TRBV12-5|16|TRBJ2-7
CAPKEGRGTDPYEQYF
TGTGCCCCGAAGGAAGGGCGGGGGACCGACCCCTACGAGCAGTACTTC
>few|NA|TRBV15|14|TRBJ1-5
CATSRGVGNQPQHF
TGTGCCACCAGCAGAGGGGTAGGCAATCAGCCCCAGCATTTT
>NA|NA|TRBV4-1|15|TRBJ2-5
CASSPFWDRGETQYF
TGCGCCAGCAGCCCTTTTTGGGACCGGGGAGAGACCCAGTACTTC
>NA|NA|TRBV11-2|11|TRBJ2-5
CASSLSETQYF
TGTGCCAGCAGCTTATCCGAGACCCAGTACTTC
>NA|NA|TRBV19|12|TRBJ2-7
CASSSRSGEQYF
TGTGCCAGTAGTTCGCGGTCCGGGGAGCAGTACTTC
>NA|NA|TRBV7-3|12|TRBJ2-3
CASSRGGDTQYF
TGTGCCAGCAGCCGCGGCGGTGATACGCAGTATTTT
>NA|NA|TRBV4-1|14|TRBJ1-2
CASSTLTVPYGYTF
TGCGCCAGCAGCACTTTGACAGTTCCATATGGCTACACCTTC
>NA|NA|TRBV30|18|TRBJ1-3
CAWSVGRRDLHSGNTIYF
TGTGCCTGGAGTGTCGGACGGCGGGACCTACACTCTGGAAACACCATATATTTT
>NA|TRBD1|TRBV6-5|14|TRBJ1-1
CASRPDRVNTEAFF
TGTGCCAGCAGGCCGGACAGGGTGAACACTGAAGCTTTCTTT
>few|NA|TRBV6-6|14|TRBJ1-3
CASSSHSEANTIYF
TGTGCCAGCAGTTCGCACTCGGAGGCAAACACCATATATTTT
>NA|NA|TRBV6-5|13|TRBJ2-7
CASSFTGIYEQYF
TGTGCCAGCAGTTTTACAGGGATCTACGAGCAGTACTTC
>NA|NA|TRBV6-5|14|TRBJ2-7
CASSTTQGGYEQYF
TGTGCCAGCAGCACTACCCAAGGCGGCTACGAGCAGTACTTC
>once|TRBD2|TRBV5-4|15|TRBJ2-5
CASSPGLLGRETQYF
TGTGCCAGCAGCCCGGGACTCCTCGGGAGGGAGACCCAGTACTTC
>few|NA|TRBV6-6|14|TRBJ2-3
CASSWGLGTDTQYF
TGTGCCAGCAGTTGGGGACTTGGTACAGATACGCAGTATTTT
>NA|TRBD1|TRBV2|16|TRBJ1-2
CASREQGRLLNYGYTF
TGTGCCAGCAGAGAACAGGGGCGCCTTCTTAACTATGGCTACACCTTC
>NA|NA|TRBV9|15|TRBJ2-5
CASSPHLGSQETQYF
TGTGCCAGCAGCCCCCATCTCGGGAGCCAAGAGACCCAGTACTTC
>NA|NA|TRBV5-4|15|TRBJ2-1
CASSSGRSSYNEQFF
TGTGCCAGCAGCTCCGGGCGTAGCTCCTACAATGAGCAGTTCTTC
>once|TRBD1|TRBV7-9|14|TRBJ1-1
CASSFNRGDTEAFF
TGTGCCAGCAGCTTTAACAGGGGTGATACTGAAGCTTTCTTT
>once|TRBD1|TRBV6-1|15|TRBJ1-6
CASSDAGGQYSPLHF
TGTGCCAGCAGTGATGCAGGGGGTCAGTATTCACCCCTCCACTTT
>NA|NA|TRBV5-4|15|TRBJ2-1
CASSLGGQSYNEQFF
TGTGCCAGCAGCTTGGGAGGTCAATCCTACAATGAGCAGTTCTTC
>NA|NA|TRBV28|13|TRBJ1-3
CASSLIQGHTIYF
TGTGCCAGCAGTTTAATACAGGGACACACCATATATTTT
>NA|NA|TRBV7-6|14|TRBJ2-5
CASSLATGAETQYF
TGTGCCAGCAGCTTAGCGACCGGGGCAGAGACCCAGTACTTC
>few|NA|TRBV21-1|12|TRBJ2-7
CASSKVTYEQYF
TGTGCCAGCAGCAAAGTCACCTACGAGCAGTACTTC
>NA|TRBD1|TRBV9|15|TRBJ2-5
CASSVEGQSGETQYF
TGTGCCAGCAGCGTAGAGGGACAGAGTGGCGAGACCCAGTACTTC
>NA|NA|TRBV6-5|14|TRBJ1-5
CASRPDASNQPQHF
TGTGCCAGCAGGCCTGACGCGAGCAATCAGCCCCAGCATTTT
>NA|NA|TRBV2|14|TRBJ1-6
CASSVGTENSPLHF
TGTGCCAGCAGTGTGGGGACGGAGAATTCACCCCTCCACTTT
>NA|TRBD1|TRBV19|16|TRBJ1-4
CASSNGQGIINEKLFF
TGTGCCAGTAGTAACGGACAGGGAATAATTAATGAAAAACTGTTTTTT
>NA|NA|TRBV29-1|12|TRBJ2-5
CSGFRGSETQYF
TGCAGCGGGTTTCGGGGATCAGAGACCCAGTACTTC
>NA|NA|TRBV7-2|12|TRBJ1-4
CASSLGTSQLFF
TGTGCCAGCAGCTTAGGGACGTCTCAACTGTTTTTT
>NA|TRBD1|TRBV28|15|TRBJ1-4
CASSLSGQGNEKLFF
TGTGCCAGCAGCCTAAGCGGACAGGGTAATGAAAAACTGTTTTTT
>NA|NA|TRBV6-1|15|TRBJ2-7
CASSESRGASYEQYF
TGTGCCAGCAGTGAGTCGAGGGGCGCATCCTACGAGCAGTACTTC
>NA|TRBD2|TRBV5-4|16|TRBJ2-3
CATRLAGGPITDTQYF
TGTGCCACTAGACTAGCGGGGGGACCCATCACAGATACGCAGTATTTT
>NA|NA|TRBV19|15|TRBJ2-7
CASRGTSGAHYEQYF
TGTGCCAGTAGAGGAACGTCGGGAGCTCACTACGAGCAGTACTTC
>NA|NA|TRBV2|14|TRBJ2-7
CASSVRQNSYEQYF
TGTGCCAGCAGTGTTCGACAGAATAGCTACGAGCAGTACTTC
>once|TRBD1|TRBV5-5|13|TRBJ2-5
CASSPQGEETQYF
TGTGCCAGCAGCCCCCAGGGGGAGGAGACCCAGTACTTC
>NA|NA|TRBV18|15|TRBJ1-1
CASSPSTGGYSKAFF
TGTGCCAGCTCACCGTCGACAGGAGGATACTCTAAAGCTTTCTTT
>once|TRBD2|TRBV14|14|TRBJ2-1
CASSQVRSGRLRFF
TGTGCCAGCAGCCAAGTGCGAAGCGGGAGATTAAGGTTCTTC
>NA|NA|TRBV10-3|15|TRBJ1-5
CAISKSEMSNQPQHF
TGTGCCATCAGTAAGTCGGAAATGAGCAATCAGCCCCAGCATTTT
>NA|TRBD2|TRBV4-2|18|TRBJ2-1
CASSRAGTSRSGGNEQFF
TGTGCCAGCAGCCGAGCAGGGACTAGCAGATCCGGGGGCAATGAGCAGTTCTTC
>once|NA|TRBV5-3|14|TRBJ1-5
CARWAGVSNQPQHF
TGTGCCAGATGGGCAGGGGTTAGCAATCAGCCCCAGCATTTT